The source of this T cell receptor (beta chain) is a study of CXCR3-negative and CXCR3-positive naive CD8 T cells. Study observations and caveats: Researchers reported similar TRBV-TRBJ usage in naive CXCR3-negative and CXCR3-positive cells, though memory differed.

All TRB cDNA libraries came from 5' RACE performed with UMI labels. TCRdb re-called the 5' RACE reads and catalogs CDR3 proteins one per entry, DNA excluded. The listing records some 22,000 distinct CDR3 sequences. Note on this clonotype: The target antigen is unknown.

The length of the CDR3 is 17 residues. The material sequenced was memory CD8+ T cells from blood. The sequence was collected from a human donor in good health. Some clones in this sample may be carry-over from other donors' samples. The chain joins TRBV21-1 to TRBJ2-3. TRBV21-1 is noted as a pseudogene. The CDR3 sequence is CASSKGVQTTSTDTQYF.